The 28 T cell receptor beta chains given below trace back to one sample, sequenced in a study of shared clonotypes between healthy human individuals (dated by TCRdb to about 2020). Library creation used the immunoSEQ multiplex PCR assay. Here the immuneACCESS table is served through TCRdb, limited to in-frame sequences with V and J called. Missing clones are a known gap in these copies; in checked studies unresolved V genes cover under half, and the rest lacks a known reason. In this sample the table shows approximately 1,000,000 clones, approximately 80% of which occur a single time. 0.5% to 0.6% of the sample goes to the ten largest clones. Specimen: memory CD4+ T cells from PBMCs. In light of the paper, this sample's cell subset or site label describes: CD45RA-negative fraction. These receptors all come from a young man in good health. Some clones in this sample may be carry-over from other donors' samples.

The rearrangement links TRBV19 to TRBJ2-7; TRBD2 matches 14 bases. V was pared by 3 bases and J by 6 bases, with 4 bases of the junction left unmatched. This CDR3 has 15 amino acids. The germline V gene encodes CDR1 LNHDA and CDR2 SQIVND (reference sequence). The CDR3 sequence: CASSMGLAGVLEQYF. The CDR3 nucleotides are TGTGCCAGTAGTATGGGACTAGCGGGAGTGCTCGAGCAGTACTTC.

V gene TRBV2 combines with J gene TRBJ2-2; D tentatively reads TRBD1 or TRBD2 (5 bases each). V shed 8 bases and J shed 8 bases, with 18 bases lying between them. Germline V gene data show CDR1 as SNHLY and CDR2 as FYNNEI. This CDR3 is built from 14 residues. CDR3: CASGSGAETGELFF. Here the CDR3 DNA reads TGTGCCAGCGGGTCCGGGGCCGAAACGGGGGAGCTGTTTTTT.

Comments on this clone: Within the sample, other DNA sequences also encode this same CDR3. This sequence joins TRBV5-1 and TRBJ2-1; 12 nucleotides match TRBD2. CDR1 SGHRS and CDR2 YFSETQ come from the germline V gene. The CDR3 has 15 amino acids. V was pared by 4 bases and J by 4 bases, with 3 bases of the junction left unmatched. The CDR3 here is CASSPGTSGYNEQFF. The CDR3 DNA reads TGCGCCAGCAGCCCGGGGACTAGCGGGTACAATGAGCAGTTCTTC.

There are many counts of this clone. This rearrangement joins TRBV30 to TRBJ2-6; unclear D gene. CDR1 and CDR2 (germline): GTSNPN, SVGIG (reference sequence). This CDR3 region has 12 residues. Trimming took 4 bases from V and 12 from J, leaving 13 bases between them. The CDR3 nucleotides read TGTGCCTGGAACCCCCAGATCACCGTCCTGACTTTC. Its translation: CAWNPQITVLTF.

CDR3 sequence reads: CAIRDSGNTGELFF. Here the CDR3 DNA reads TGTGCCATCAGAGATAGCGGGAACACCGGGGAGCTGTTTTTT. The chain has TRBV10-3 and TRBJ2-2; D may be TRBD2 (6 bases). V was cut by 6 bases and J by 1 base, with 9 bases left in between. The CDR3 spans 14 residues. Per germline, CDR1 ENHRY and CDR2 SYGVKD.

The chain uses TRBV27 and TRBJ1-2; D gene ambiguous. CDR3 size: 13 residues. Trimming stripped 5 bases from V and 4 bases from J, with 11 bases between. Germline assignment: CDR1 MNHEY and CDR2 SMNVEV (reference sequence). In nucleotides, the CDR3 is TGTGCCAGCAGTCCATCGCGGGGCTATGGCTACACCTTC. Its protein is CASSPSRGYGYTF.

The rearrangement uses TRBV10-3 and TRBJ2-3; TRBD1 might be the D (7 bases). V lost 8 bases to trimming and J lost 3 bases, with 18 bases between them. CDR1 is ENHRY and CDR2 is SYGVKD in the germline V gene. The length of the CDR3 is 15 residues. CDR3 coding DNA: TGTGCCATCGGGAGGACAGGTCCTGGGACAGATACGCAGTATTTT. This translates into CAIGRTGPGTDTQYF.

The sample holds one count of this clone. The chain is built from TRBV27 and TRBJ2-2; D possibly corresponds to TRBD2 (6 bases). The CDR3 loop spans 17 amino acids. V was trimmed by 6 bases and J by 2 bases, leaving 19 bases between them. Per germline, CDR1 MNHEY and CDR2 SMNVEV (reference sequence). The chain's CDR3 is CASSPGAGLQNTGELFF. The CDR3 DNA is TGTGCCAGCAGCCCAGGTGCGGGACTTCAAAACACCGGGGAGCTGTTTTTT.

The chain carries TRBV27 and TRBJ1-2; 7 bases are shared with TRBD1. V trimming: 5 bases; J trimming: 7 bases; junction bases outside the gene matches: 7. Germline CDR1 is MNHEY and CDR2 is SMNVEV (reference sequence). There are 13 residues in the CDR3. In DNA form, the CDR3 reads TGTGCCAGCAGTCCACAGACAGGGCTTGGCTACACCTTC. This encodes CASSPQTGLGYTF.

The chain combines TRBV6-5 with TRBJ1-3, with a weak D call TRBD1 (6 bases). The germline V gene encodes CDR1 MNHEY and CDR2 SVGAGI. Trimming cost V 6 bases and J 2 bases, with 14 bases left between them. The CDR3 has 15 amino acids. The CDR3 DNA sequence: TGTGCCAGCAGACCCACAGGGAGAGCTGGAAACACCATATATTTT. This codes for CASRPTGRAGNTIYF.

This chain uses TRBV2 with TRBJ1-5; D remains unclear. The CDR3 sequence is 11 residues long. The V and J ends lost 6 bases and 13 bases respectively, with 13 bases between them. Germline lookup yields CDR1 SNHLY and CDR2 FYNNEI. The DNA of the CDR3 is TGTGCCAGCAGCTCCTTCGGGAGGCAGCATTTT. Translated, it gives CASSSFGRQHF.

This chain uses TRBV9 with TRBJ2-2, with a possible D match to TRBD1 (5 bases). Trimming left V 1 base short and J 7 bases short, with 17 bases between. The CDR3 sequence is 16 residues long. The V gene's germline CDR1 is SGDLS and CDR2 YYNGEE. The chain's CDR3 is CASSVSARAEGGELFF. The CDR3 DNA follows: TGTGCCAGCAGCGTATCGGCCAGGGCGGAAGGCGGGGAGCTGTTTTTT.

This clone was recorded once. The rearrangement uses TRBV30 and TRBJ1-1, with 9 bases fitting TRBD1. CDR1 is GTSNPN, CDR2 SVGIG, per germline (reference sequence). The CDR3 sequence is 14 residues long. The V and J ends lost 3 bases and 5 bases, in that order; junction bases with no gene match: 7. The CDR3: CAWSLTGGLTEAFF. CDR3 coding DNA: TGTGCCTGGAGCCTTACAGGGGGCTTAACTGAAGCTTTCTTT.

V and J are TRBV11-2 and TRBJ1-1; D ambiguous. Germline assignment: CDR1 SGHAT and CDR2 FQNNGV. The V gene lost 1 base and the J gene lost 6 bases, with 12 bases spanning the gap. This CDR3 has 14 residues. For the CDR3, the DNA is TGTGCCAGCAGCTTAGTAGGCCTGGTGGCTGAAGCTTTCTTT. Amino acids: CASSLVGLVAEAFF.

J is TRBJ2-1 and V is TRBV10-3; weak D call: TRBD2 (5 bases). The CDR3 runs 16 residues. V was trimmed by 1 base and J by 9 bases, leaving 19 bases between them. Germline CDR1 and CDR2: ENHRY and SYGVKD. The chain's CDR3 is CAISEFATTGSSEQFF. The CDR3, as DNA: TGTGCCATCAGTGAGTTTGCAACAACGGGGAGCAGTGAGCAGTTCTTC.

This clone occurred once. The rearrangement links TRBV4-2 to TRBJ2-4; no clear D gene. The germline gives CDR1 LGHNA, CDR2 YNFKEQ. V was shortened by 0 bases and J by 1 base, with 13 bases between the two germline ends. The CDR3 loop spans 17 amino acids. The DNA of the CDR3 is TGTGCCAGCAGCCAAGATTGGGCTAGACGGGCCAAAAACATTCAGTACTTC. Translation: CASSQDWARRAKNIQYF.

For this clone: Other DNA variants within this sample encode the same CDR3. This chain uses TRBV28 with TRBJ2-7, with 7 positions matching TRBD1. Trimming at V came to 6 bases and at J to 2 bases, leaving 4 bases not matched to a gene. CDR1 and CDR2 (germline): MDHEN, SYDVKM. CDR3 length equals 13 residues. In DNA, the CDR3 is TGTGCCAGCAGCTCAGGGGGACCCTACGAGCAGTACTTC. Translation gives CASSSGGPYEQYF.

The chain uses TRBV6-5 and TRBJ1-2, with D unresolved. CDR1 is MNHEY and CDR2 is SVGAGI in the germline V gene. V lost 10 bases and J lost 1, with 13 bases in between. The CDR3 spans 13 residues. Here the CDR3 DNA reads TGTGCCACCCGGCCCTGGGATAACTATGGCTACACCTTC. This gives the protein CATRPWDNYGYTF.

This chain links TRBV11-3 with TRBJ1-5; D remains unclear. Trimming removed 5 bases at V and 0 bases at J, with 14 bases between. Germline-derived CDR1 and CDR2 are SGHNT and YENEEA. This CDR3 has 16 amino acids. CDR3 residues: CASSPEERLSNQPQHF. The CDR3 DNA reads TGTGCCAGCAGCCCGGAAGAGAGACTTAGCAATCAGCCCCAGCATTTT.

As DNA, the CDR3 is TGTGCCAGCAGCCAATACACGACCGAAGAAAAACTGTTTTTT. It encodes CASSQYTTEEKLFF. The V call is TRBV14, the J call TRBJ1-4; D call uncertain. CDR3 length: 14 residues. Trimming shortened V by 2 bases and J by 8 bases, and 12 bases separated the two germline ends. The V gene's germline CDR1 is SGHDN and CDR2 FVKESK.

This clone has more than one count but fewer than ten. The V and J genes are TRBV30 and TRBJ1-1; D ambiguous. CDR3 length equals 15 residues. With 1 base removed from V and 4 bases from J, the gap between germline ends came to 16 bases. Germline V gene data show CDR1 as GTSNPN and CDR2 as SVGIG (reference sequence). CDR3: CAWSALVGFGTEAFF. The DNA of the CDR3 is TGTGCCTGGAGTGCCCTAGTGGGGTTTGGCACTGAAGCTTTCTTT.

The chain joins TRBV6-1 to TRBJ2-1, with 10 bases that match TRBD2. Trimming at V came to 2 bases and at J to 5 bases, leaving 6 bases not matched to a gene. CDR1 MNHNS and CDR2 SASEGT come from the germline V gene. The CDR3 is made up of 16 amino acids. The CDR3 spells CASSERLAGFHNEQFF. CDR3 in DNA: TGTGCCAGCAGTGAACGACTAGCGGGTTTTCACAATGAGCAGTTCTTC.

The chain is built from TRBV29-1 and TRBJ1-2; D remains unclear. Trimming stripped 5 bases from V and 2 bases from J, with 21 bases between. CDR1 and CDR2 (germline): SQVTM, ANQGSEA. The CDR3 covers 16 residues. Written as DNA, the CDR3 is TGCAGCGTTATTCGTCCCGGTACCACTGACAACTATGGCTACACCTTC. Encoded protein: CSVIRPGTTDNYGYTF.

The chain is built from TRBV6-6 and TRBJ2-1, with 10 nucleotides matching TRBD1. The germline V gene encodes CDR1 MNHNY and CDR2 SVGAGI (reference sequence). The trim removed 4 bases at V and 1 base at J, leaving 4 bases unmatched. CDR3 length: 16 residues. The CDR3 reads CASSFPGQGSYNEQFF. In DNA form, the CDR3 reads TGTGCCAGCAGTTTTCCGGGACAGGGGTCCTACAATGAGCAGTTCTTC.

This chain links TRBV4-2 with TRBJ2-7; tentative D call: TRBD2 (6 bases). V was shortened by 0 bases and J by 9 bases, with 12 bases between the two germline ends. Germline V gene sequence: CDR1 LGHNA, CDR2 YNFKEQ. The CDR3 runs to 13 residues. CDR3 loop: CASSQDSGRRQYF. CDR3 nucleotides: TGTGCCAGCAGCCAAGATTCGGGGAGGCGGCAGTACTTC.

The V call is TRBV4-1, the J call TRBJ2-5; maybe TRBD1 (6 bases). The germline CDR1 and CDR2 sequences are MGHRA and YSYEKL. Trimming shortened V by 1 base and J by 5 bases, and 14 bases separated the two germline ends. This CDR3 comprises 15 residues. CDR3 coding DNA: TGCGCCAGCAGCCAAGTTCCACAGGGAGAGGAGACCCAGTACTTC. Amino acid sequence: CASSQVPQGEETQYF.

This clone occurred a few times. The chain employs TRBV11-2 and TRBJ2-7, with D unclear. Germline lookup yields CDR1 SGHAT and CDR2 FQNNGV. The length of the CDR3 is 13 residues. Trimming took off 5 bases at V and 0 bases at J, with 8 bases between the two ends. This chain's CDR3 is CASSPTVSYEQYF. The CDR3 nucleotides are TGTGCCAGCAGCCCCACAGTCTCCTACGAGCAGTACTTC.

Regarding this clone: Distinct nucleotide sequences in the sample also encode this CDR3. The chain carries TRBV7-9 and TRBJ2-5, with a possible D match to TRBD1 (5 bases). The J call could be wrong; TRBJ2-7 is a better fit for the DNA end. Germline V CDR1 and CDR2: SEHNR, FQNEAQ (reference sequence). This CDR3 contains 14 residues. CDR3 nucleotides: TGTGCCAGCAGCGCTACCCAGGGTCCCTACGAGCAGTACTTC. This translates into CASSATQGPYEQYF.